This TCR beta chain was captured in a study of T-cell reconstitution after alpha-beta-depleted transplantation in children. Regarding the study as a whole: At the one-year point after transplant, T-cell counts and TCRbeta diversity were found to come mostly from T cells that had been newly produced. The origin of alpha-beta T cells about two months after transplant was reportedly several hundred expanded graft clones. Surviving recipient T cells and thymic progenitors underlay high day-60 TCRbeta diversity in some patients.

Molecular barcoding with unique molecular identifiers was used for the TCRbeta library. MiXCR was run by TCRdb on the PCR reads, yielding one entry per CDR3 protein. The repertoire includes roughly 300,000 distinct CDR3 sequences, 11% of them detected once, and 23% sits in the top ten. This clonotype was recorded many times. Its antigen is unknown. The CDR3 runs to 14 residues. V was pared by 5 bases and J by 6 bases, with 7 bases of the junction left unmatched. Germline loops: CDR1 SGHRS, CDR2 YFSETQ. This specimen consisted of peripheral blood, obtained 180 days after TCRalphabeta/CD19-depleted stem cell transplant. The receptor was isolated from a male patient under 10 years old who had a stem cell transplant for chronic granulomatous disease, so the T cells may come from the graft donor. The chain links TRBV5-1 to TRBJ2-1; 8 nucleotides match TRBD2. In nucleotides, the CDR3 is TGCGCCAGCAGTTGGCGGGGGGCCGGCAATGAGCAGTTCTTC. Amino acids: CASSWRGAGNEQFF.